Reported below is one T cell receptor beta chain. The sample belongs to a study of blood T cell repertoires in COVID-19. Clones were sequenced by immunoSEQ multiplex PCR, and TCRdb holds only the in-frame ones, with some missing. This sample has roughly 380,000 clones, with approximately 90% found just once. V gave up 8 bases and J gave up 4 bases, with 14 bases separating them. The CDR3 spans 13 residues. In germline, CDR1 is MNHEY, CDR2 SMNVEV (reference sequence). The sequence derives from a woman aged 40 to 55 with COVID-19, enrolled during active disease. The source material was peripheral blood. The rearrangement joins TRBV27 to TRBJ1-1, with D possibly matching TRBD1 (6 bases). Written as DNA, the CDR3 is TGTGCCAGCGGAATACAGGGAGTCACTGAAGCTTTCTTT. This gives the protein CASGIQGVTEAFF.